These 21 T cell receptor beta chains were sequenced from one sample in a study of CD8 T cells in Susac syndrome. RNA in amounts of roughly 0.5 to 1 ug was reverse transcribed with random hexamers. TCRdb fed the immunoSEQ multiplex PCR reads into MiXCR, producing one record per CDR3 protein. The data contain roughly 190,000 distinct CDR3 sequences, approximately 95% of them singletons. The sequencing sample was made of CD8+ T cells from PBMCs. Receptors were obtained from a human donor with Susac syndrome.

The V and J genes are TRBV20-1 and TRBJ2-1; TRBD2 is a possible D gene (5 bases). Germline V gene lookup returns CDR1 DFQATT and CDR2 SNEGSKA (reference sequence). Trimming stripped 1 base from V and 3 bases from J, with 10 bases between. CDR3 length: 14 residues. CDR3 loop: CSARGRVSYNEQFF. The CDR3 DNA sequence: TGCAGTGCTAGAGGGCGGGTGAGCTACAATGAGCAGTTCTTC.

This chain links TRBV30 with TRBJ2-5; D possibly uses TRBD1 or TRBD2 (5 bases each). Germline V gene data show CDR1 as GTSNPN and CDR2 as SVGIG (reference sequence). This CDR3 has 16 residues. The V end lost 4 bases, the J end lost 4 bases, and 22 bases lay between the germline ends. CDR3: CAWNGVLGHEGETQYF. In nucleotides, the CDR3 is TGTGCCTGGAACGGGGTACTAGGACATGAAGGAGAGACCCAGTACTTC.

V and J are TRBV2 and TRBJ2-1, with D tentatively TRBD2 (5 bases). The germline V gene encodes CDR1 SNHLY and CDR2 FYNNEI. The CDR3 totals 15 residues. With 3 bases removed from V and 1 base from J, the gap between germline ends came to 10 bases. The CDR3 reads CASSEQQRSYNEQFF. The CDR3 coding sequence is TGTGCCAGCAGTGAGCAGCAGCGGTCCTACAATGAGCAGTTCTTC.

J is TRBJ2-1 and V is TRBV5-1, with TRBD2 matching over 14 bases. The CDR3 is 15 amino acids. CDR1 SGHRS and CDR2 YFSETQ come from the germline V gene. The ends lost 4 bases at V and 10 bases at J; junction bases unmatched: 7. CDR3: CASSTGLAGVQEQFF. For the CDR3, the DNA is TGCGCCAGCAGCACGGGACTAGCGGGAGTACAGGAGCAGTTCTTC.

This chain links TRBV10-3 with TRBJ2-3; tentative D call: TRBD1 (6 bases). The CDR3 is 16 amino acids. Germline V gene data show CDR1 as ENHRY and CDR2 as SYGVKD. The ends were cut back, 4 bases at V and 1 base at J, with 15 bases in the middle. CDR3 nucleotide sequence: TGTGCCATCAGTGGTCCCTTTGGGGGCGGCACAGATACGCAGTATTTT. Its protein product is CAISGPFGGGTDTQYF.

The V gene is TRBV11-2, the J gene TRBJ2-3; 8 nucleotides line up with TRBD1. V gave up 4 bases and J gave up 2 bases; unmatched junction bases: 11. Per germline, CDR1 SGHAT and CDR2 FQNNGV. The CDR3 is 17 residues long. The CDR3 sequence: CASSSVGAGGLTDTQYF. Here the CDR3 DNA reads TGTGCCAGCAGCTCAGTCGGGGCAGGGGGCCTCACAGATACGCAGTATTTT.

The J gene is TRBJ2-7, the V gene TRBV28; 9 bases agree with TRBD1. CDR1 and CDR2 (germline): MDHEN, SYDVKM. V shed 5 bases and J 4 bases; nucleotides not matched to a gene: 9. CDR3 length: 15 amino acids. The CDR3 here is CASSPTGTGKYEQYF. Here the CDR3 DNA reads TGTGCCAGCAGTCCTACCGGGACAGGGAAGTACGAGCAGTACTTC.

The CDR3 region has the DNA TGTGCCTGGAGTGACCCAGGTTTTAGCACTGAAGCTTTCTTT. Protein: CAWSDPGFSTEAFF. J is TRBJ1-1 and V is TRBV30; D not certain. CDR1 GTSNPN and CDR2 SVGIG come from the germline V gene (reference sequence). Between the trimmed V and J ends, which lost 1 base and 4 bases, there was a span of 13 bases. CDR3 length equals 14 residues.

This rearrangement joins TRBV3-1 to TRBJ2-5, with 12 bases identical to TRBD2. In germline, CDR1 is LGHDT, CDR2 YNNKEL (reference sequence). The CDR3 is 16 residues long. V gave up 4 bases and J gave up 0 bases; unmatched junction bases: 3. Here the CDR3 reads CASSPGTSGYQETQYF. The DNA for the CDR3 is TGTGCCAGCAGCCCAGGGACTAGCGGGTACCAAGAGACCCAGTACTTC.

The table lists this clonotype with a few counts. The chain carries TRBV6-5 and TRBJ1-1, with D perhaps TRBD1 (5 bases). Germline V CDR1 and CDR2: MNHEY, SVGAGI. The CDR3 has 12 residues. V gave up 4 bases and J gave up 4 bases, with 7 bases separating them. The CDR3 is CASSWGGTEAFF. The CDR3 DNA is TGTGCCAGCAGTTGGGGGGGCACTGAAGCTTTCTTT.

The rearrangement joins TRBV6-5 to TRBJ2-3, with 7 positions matching TRBD1. Germline trimming cut 0 bases from V and 0 bases from J; bases unmatched to any gene: 6. CDR1 is MNHEY, CDR2 SVGAGI, per germline. This CDR3 contains 17 residues. In nucleotides, the CDR3 is TGTGCCAGCAGTTACTCTTCAGGGGGTGTAAGCACAGATACGCAGTATTTT. Translation gives CASSYSSGGVSTDTQYF.

This chain links TRBV11-2 with TRBJ2-7, with TRBD2 identical over 7 bases. CDR1 is SGHAT, CDR2 FQNNGV, per germline. V was clipped by 1 base and J by 5 bases; unmatched bases: 5. The CDR3 is made up of 14 amino acids. CDR3: CASSLGASGNEQYF. As DNA, the CDR3 is TGTGCCAGCAGCTTAGGAGCTAGCGGAAACGAGCAGTACTTC.

V usage is TRBV24-1 and J usage is TRBJ2-1; possibly TRBD2 for D (5 bases). This CDR3 region has 14 residues. The germline V and J ends were trimmed by 11 bases and 7 bases, with 20 bases remaining between them. CDR1 and CDR2 (germline): KGHDR, SFDVKD. The CDR3 protein is CAMTNPNGWNEQFF. The CDR3 DNA follows: TGTGCCATGACTAACCCCAACGGGTGGAATGAGCAGTTCTTC.

The rearrangement links TRBV27 to TRBJ2-7; D is possibly TRBD1 (5 bases). The ends were cut back, 6 bases at V and 4 bases at J, with 16 bases in the middle. The CDR3 covers 14 residues. The V gene's germline CDR1 is MNHEY and CDR2 SMNVEV (reference sequence). The CDR3 nucleotides read TGTGCCAGCAGGGACCCCTTAGGGGTATACGAGCAGTACTTC. This sequence encodes CASRDPLGVYEQYF.

This chain links TRBV11-2 with TRBJ2-5, with D unresolved. The CDR3 has 16 amino acids. V shed 2 bases and J shed 2 bases, with 15 bases lying between them. Germline CDR1 reads SGHAT; CDR2 reads FQNNGV. The chain's CDR3 is CASSLILQKPQETQYF. As DNA, the CDR3 is TGTGCCAGCAGCTTAATCCTCCAGAAACCTCAAGAGACCCAGTACTTC.

J is TRBJ2-1 and V is TRBV24-1, with D possibly TRBD1 on 6 matching bases. Between the trimmed V and J ends, which lost 0 bases and 9 bases, there was a span of 11 bases. CDR1 is KGHDR, CDR2 SFDVKD, per germline. The length of the CDR3 is 14 residues. In nucleotides, the CDR3 is TGTGCCACCAGTGATTTGCAACAGGGCGGTGAGCAGTTCTTC. Amino acids: CATSDLQQGGEQFF.

The CDR3: CSAGLAGGAYEQYF. CDR3 DNA: TGCAGTGCTGGACTAGCGGGAGGCGCCTACGAGCAGTACTTC. V is TRBV20-1 and J is TRBJ2-7; the match to TRBD2 covers 14 bases. Germline V gene sequence: CDR1 DFQATT, CDR2 SNEGSKA (reference sequence). The CDR3 is 14 residues long. V trimming: 5 bases; J trimming: 2 bases; junction bases outside the gene matches: 2.

The chain joins TRBV10-3 to TRBJ2-4; possibly TRBD1 for D (6 bases). The germline CDR1 and CDR2 sequences are ENHRY and SYGVKD. The CDR3 has 14 residues. The V end lost 2 bases, the J end lost 1 base, and 6 bases lay between the germline ends. The CDR3, as DNA: TGTGCCATCAGTGAGCAGGGGGCCAAAAACATTCAGTACTTC. Encoded protein: CAISEQGAKNIQYF.

The chain combines TRBV9 with TRBJ2-6; D is uncertain. CDR3 length: 13 residues. CDR1 SGDLS and CDR2 YYNGEE come from the germline V gene. V was clipped by 4 bases and J by 2 bases, with 4 bases between them. The CDR3 DNA is TGTGCCAGCAGCACCGCTGGGGCCAACGTCCTGACTTTC. It encodes CASSTAGANVLTF.

This chain connects TRBV4-1 to TRBJ2-2, with a tentative D call TRBD2 (6 bases). CDR3 size: 15 residues. Per the germline V gene, CDR1 is MGHRA and CDR2 is YSYEKL. Trimming removed 2 bases from V and 3 bases from J, with 10 bases in between. This CDR3 reads CASSQQPGDTGELFF. The CDR3 DNA sequence: TGCGCCAGCAGCCAACAGCCGGGGGACACCGGGGAGCTGTTTTTT.

The CDR3 reads CASRTVAGGTDTQYF. In nucleotides, the CDR3 is TGTGCCAGCAGGACTGTAGCGGGAGGCACAGATACGCAGTATTTT. The rearrangement uses TRBV7-3 and TRBJ2-3, with 9 bases lining up with TRBD2. With 6 bases clipped from V and 1 base from J, the junction kept 5 bases outside the gene matches. Looked up from germline, CDR1 is SGHTA and CDR2 is FQGTGA. The CDR3 consists of 15 residues.